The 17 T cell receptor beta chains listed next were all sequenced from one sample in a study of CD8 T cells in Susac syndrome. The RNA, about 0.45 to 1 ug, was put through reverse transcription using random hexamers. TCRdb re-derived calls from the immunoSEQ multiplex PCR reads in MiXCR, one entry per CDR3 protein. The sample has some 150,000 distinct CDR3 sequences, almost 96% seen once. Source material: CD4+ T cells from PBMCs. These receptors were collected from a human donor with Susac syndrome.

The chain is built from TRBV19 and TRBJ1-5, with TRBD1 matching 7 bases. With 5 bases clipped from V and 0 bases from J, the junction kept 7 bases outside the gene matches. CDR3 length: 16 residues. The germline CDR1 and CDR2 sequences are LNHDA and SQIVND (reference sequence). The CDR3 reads CASSAYGTASNQPQHF. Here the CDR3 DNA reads TGTGCCAGTAGTGCTTACGGGACAGCTAGCAATCAGCCCCAGCATTTT.

CDR3 nucleotide sequence: TGTGCCAGCAAATCCTCTGGGGCCAACGTCCTGACTTTC. Its translation: CASKSSGANVLTF. The rearrangement links TRBV7-9 to TRBJ2-6; D remains unclear. Trimming left V 7 bases short and J 0 bases short, with 4 bases between. The CDR3 contains 13 residues. The germline V gene encodes CDR1 SEHNR and CDR2 FQNEAQ (reference sequence).

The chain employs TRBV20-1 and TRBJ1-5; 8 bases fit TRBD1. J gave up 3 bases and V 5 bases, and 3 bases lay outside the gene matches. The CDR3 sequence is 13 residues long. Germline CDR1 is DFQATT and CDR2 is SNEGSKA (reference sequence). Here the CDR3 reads CSAPTGANQPQHF. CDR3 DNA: TGCAGTGCTCCGACAGGGGCCAATCAGCCCCAGCATTTT.

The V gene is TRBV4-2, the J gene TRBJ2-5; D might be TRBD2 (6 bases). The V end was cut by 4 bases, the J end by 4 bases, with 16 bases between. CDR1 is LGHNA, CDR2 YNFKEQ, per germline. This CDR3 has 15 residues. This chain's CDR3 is CASSLQTRDSETQYF. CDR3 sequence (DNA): TGTGCCAGCAGCCTGCAAACCCGGGACTCAGAGACCCAGTACTTC.

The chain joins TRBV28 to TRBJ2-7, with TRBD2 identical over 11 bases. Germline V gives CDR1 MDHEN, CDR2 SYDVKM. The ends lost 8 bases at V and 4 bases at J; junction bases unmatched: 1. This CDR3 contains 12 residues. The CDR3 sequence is CASGTSGYEQYF. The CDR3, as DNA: TGTGCCAGCGGGACTAGCGGTTACGAGCAGTACTTC.

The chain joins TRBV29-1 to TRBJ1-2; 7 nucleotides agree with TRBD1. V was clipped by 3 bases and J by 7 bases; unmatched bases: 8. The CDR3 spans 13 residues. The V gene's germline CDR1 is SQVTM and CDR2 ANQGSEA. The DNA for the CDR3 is TGCAGCGTTGACGAGACAGGGCGGGGTGGCTACACCTTC. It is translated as CSVDETGRGGYTF.

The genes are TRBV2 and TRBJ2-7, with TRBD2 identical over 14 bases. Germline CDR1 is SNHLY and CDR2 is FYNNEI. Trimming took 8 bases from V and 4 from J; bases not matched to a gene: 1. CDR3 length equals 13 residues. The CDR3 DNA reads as TGTGCCAGCTGGACTAGCGGGGGGTACGAGCAGTACTTC. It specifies CASWTSGGYEQYF.

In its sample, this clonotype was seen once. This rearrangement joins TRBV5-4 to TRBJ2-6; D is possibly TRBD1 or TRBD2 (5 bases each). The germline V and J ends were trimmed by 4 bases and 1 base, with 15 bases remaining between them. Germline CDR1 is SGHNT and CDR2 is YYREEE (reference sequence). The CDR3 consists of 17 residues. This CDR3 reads CASSRVRDGSGANVLTF. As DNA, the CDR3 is TGTGCCAGCAGCAGGGTCAGGGACGGTTCTGGGGCCAACGTCCTGACTTTC.

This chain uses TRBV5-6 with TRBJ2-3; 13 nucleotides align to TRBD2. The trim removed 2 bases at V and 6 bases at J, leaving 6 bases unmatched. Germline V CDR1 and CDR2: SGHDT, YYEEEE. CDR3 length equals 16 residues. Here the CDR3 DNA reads TGTGCCAGCAGCTTCGGACTAGCGGGGGAGGCGGATACGCAGTATTTT. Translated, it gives CASSFGLAGEADTQYF.

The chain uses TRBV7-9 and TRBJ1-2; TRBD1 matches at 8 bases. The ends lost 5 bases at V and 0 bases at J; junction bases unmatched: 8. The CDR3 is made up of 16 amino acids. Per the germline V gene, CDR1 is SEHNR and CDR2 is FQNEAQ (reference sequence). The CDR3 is CASSPRDRKTNYGYTF. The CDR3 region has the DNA TGTGCCAGCAGCCCCCGGGACAGGAAAACTAACTATGGCTACACCTTC.

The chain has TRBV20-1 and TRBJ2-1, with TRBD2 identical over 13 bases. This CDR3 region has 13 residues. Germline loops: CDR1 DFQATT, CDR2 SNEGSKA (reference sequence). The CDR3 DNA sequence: TGCAGGGTACTAGCGGGAGGGCCGGGGGAGCAGTTCTTC. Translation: CRVLAGGPGEQFF.

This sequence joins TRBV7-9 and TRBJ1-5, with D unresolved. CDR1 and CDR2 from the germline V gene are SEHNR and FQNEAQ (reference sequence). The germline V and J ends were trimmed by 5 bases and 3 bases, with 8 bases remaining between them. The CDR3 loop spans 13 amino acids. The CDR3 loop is CASSRGFNQPQHF. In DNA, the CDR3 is TGTGCCAGCAGCCGAGGGTTCAATCAGCCCCAGCATTTT.

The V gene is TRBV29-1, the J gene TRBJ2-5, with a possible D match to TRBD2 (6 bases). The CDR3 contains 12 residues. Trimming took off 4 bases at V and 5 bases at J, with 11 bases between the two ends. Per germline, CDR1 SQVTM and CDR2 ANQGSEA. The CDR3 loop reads CSVAKGRETQYF. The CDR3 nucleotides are TGCAGCGTTGCGAAGGGGAGGGAGACCCAGTACTTC.

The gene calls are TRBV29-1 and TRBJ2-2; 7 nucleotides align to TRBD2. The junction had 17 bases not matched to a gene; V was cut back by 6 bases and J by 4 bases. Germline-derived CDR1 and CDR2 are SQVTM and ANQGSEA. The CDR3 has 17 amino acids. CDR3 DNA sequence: TGCAGCGTCCATGATGGACTAGTCGGATGGGGCACCGGGGAGCTGTTTTTT. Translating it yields CSVHDGLVGWGTGELFF.

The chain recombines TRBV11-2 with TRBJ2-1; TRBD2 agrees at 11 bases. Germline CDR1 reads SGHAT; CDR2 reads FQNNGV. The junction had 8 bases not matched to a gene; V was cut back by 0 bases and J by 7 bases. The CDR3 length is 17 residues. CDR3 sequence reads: CASSLDQGLAVLNEQFF. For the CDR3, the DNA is TGTGCCAGCAGCTTAGACCAGGGACTAGCGGTGTTGAATGAGCAGTTCTTC.

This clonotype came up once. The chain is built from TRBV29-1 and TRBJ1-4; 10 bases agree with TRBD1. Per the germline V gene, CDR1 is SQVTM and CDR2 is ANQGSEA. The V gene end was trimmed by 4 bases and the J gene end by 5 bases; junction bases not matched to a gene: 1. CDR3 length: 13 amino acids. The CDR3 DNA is TGCAGCGTTGGGGGACAGGGGAATGAAAAACTGTTTTTT. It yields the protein CSVGGQGNEKLFF.

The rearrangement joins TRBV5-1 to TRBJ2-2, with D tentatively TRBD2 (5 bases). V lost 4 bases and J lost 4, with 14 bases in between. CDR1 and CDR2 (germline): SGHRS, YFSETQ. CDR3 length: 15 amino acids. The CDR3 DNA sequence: TGCGCCAGCAGCCCCCGACCCGAGGGCACCGGGGAGCTGTTTTTT. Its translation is CASSPRPEGTGELFF.